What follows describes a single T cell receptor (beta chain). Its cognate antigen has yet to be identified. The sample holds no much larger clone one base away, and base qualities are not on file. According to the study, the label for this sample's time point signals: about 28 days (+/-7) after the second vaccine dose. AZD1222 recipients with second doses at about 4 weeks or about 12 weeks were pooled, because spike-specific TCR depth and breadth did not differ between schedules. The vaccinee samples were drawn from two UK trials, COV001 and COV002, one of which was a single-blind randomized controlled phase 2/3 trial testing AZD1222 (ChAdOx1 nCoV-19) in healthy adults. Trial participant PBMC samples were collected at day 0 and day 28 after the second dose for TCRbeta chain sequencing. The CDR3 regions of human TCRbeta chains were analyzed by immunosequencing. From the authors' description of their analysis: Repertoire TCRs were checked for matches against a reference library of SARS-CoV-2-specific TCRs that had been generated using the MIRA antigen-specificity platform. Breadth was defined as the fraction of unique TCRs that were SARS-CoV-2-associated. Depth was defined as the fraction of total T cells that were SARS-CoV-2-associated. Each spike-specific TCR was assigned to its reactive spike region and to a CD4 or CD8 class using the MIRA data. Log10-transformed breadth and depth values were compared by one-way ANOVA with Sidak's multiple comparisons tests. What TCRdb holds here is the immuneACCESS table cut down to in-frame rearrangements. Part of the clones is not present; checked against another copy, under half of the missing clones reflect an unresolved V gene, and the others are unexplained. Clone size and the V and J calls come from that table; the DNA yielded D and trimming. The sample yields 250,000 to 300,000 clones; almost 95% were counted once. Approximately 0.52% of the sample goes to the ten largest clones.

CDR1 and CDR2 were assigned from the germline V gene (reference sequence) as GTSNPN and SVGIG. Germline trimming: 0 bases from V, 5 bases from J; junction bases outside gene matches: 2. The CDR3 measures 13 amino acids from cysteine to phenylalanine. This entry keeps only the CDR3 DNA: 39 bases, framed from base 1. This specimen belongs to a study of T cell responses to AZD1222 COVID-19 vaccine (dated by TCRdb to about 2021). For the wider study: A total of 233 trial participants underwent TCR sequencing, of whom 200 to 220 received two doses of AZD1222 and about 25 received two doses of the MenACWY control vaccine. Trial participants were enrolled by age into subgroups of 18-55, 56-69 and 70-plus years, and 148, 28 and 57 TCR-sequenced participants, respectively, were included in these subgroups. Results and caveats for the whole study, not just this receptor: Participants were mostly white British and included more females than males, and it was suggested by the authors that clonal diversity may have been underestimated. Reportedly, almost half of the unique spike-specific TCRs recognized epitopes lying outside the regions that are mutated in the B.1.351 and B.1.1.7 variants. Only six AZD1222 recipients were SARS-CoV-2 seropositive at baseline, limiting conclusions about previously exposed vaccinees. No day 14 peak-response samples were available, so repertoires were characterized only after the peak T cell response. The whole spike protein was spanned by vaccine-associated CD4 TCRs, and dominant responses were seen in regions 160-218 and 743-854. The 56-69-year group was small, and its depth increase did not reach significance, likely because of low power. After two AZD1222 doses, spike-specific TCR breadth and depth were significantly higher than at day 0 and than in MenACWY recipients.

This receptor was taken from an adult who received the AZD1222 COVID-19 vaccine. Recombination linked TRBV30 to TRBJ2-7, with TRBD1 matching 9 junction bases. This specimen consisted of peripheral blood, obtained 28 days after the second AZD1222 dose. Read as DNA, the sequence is TGTGCCTGGAGTGTCGGGACAGGGAACGAGCAGTACTTC. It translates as CAWSVGTGNEQYF.